A single sample gave rise to the 9 T cell receptor beta chains below, sequenced in a study of blood T cell repertoires in COVID-19. This table comes from immunoSEQ multiplex PCR, and its TCRdb copy is limited to in-frame clones, with some not included. Here the sample spans some 350,000 clones, approximately 89% being singletons. The specimen was PBMCs or T cells enriched from blood (not recorded which). These receptors all come from a man in his thirties or forties who had recovered from COVID-19.

The chain couples TRBV30 to TRBJ1-3; D call uncertain. Between the trimmed V and J ends, which lost 2 bases and 0 bases, there was a span of 8 bases. CDR3 size: 14 residues. CDR1 and CDR2 (germline): GTSNPN, SVGIG (reference sequence). The CDR3 DNA follows: TGTGCCTGGAGTCTTGGGCTCTCTGGAAACACCATATATTTT. Amino acids: CAWSLGLSGNTIYF.

The chain uses TRBV19 and TRBJ1-2; TRBD1 agrees at 8 bases. The junction had 12 bases not matched to a gene; V was cut back by 5 bases and J by 7 bases. Per the germline V gene, CDR1 is LNHDA and CDR2 is SQIVND (reference sequence). This CDR3 spans 15 amino acids. The CDR3 loop is CASSLMGQGAPGYTF. The DNA for the CDR3 is TGTGCCAGTAGTCTGATGGGTCAGGGGGCGCCTGGCTACACCTTC.

V is TRBV5-4 and J is TRBJ1-2; D remains ambiguous. From germline, CDR1 is SGHNT and CDR2 YYREEE (reference sequence). V was pared by 4 bases and J by 4 bases, with 14 bases between. The CDR3 consists of 14 residues. In DNA, the CDR3 is TGTGCCAGCAGCCGTTCCACCAACATCTATGGCTACACCTTC. Translating it yields CASSRSTNIYGYTF.

The chain carries TRBV5-4 and TRBJ1-3; no firm D call. CDR3 length: 13 residues. Germline lookup yields CDR1 SGHNT and CDR2 YYREEE (reference sequence). Deletions cut 3 bases from V and 0 bases from J, with 4 bases between. The CDR3 coding sequence is TGTGCCAGCAGCTGGGCCTCTGGAAACACCATATATTTT. Translated, it gives CASSWASGNTIYF.

The J gene is TRBJ2-4, the V gene TRBV27; 7 bases are shared with TRBD1. Germline V gene data show CDR1 as MNHEY and CDR2 as SMNVEV (reference sequence). The V and J ends lost 6 bases and 4 bases, in that order; junction bases with no gene match: 6. CDR3 length: 14 residues. In DNA, the CDR3 is TGTGCCAGCAGCCCCGGGACAGTTAAAAACATTCAGTACTTC. This sequence encodes CASSPGTVKNIQYF.

This clone appeared a single time. The V gene is TRBV9, the J gene TRBJ2-1; D unclear. The V end lost 2 bases, the J end lost 7 bases, and 4 bases lay between the germline ends. CDR1 and CDR2 (germline): SGDLS, YYNGEE. The CDR3 is made up of 11 amino acids. The DNA of the CDR3 is TGTGCCAGCAGCGTGACAAATGAGCAGTTCTTC. It is translated as CASSVTNEQFF.

The V and J genes are TRBV28 and TRBJ2-7; the D is unclear. Deletions cut 5 bases from V and 0 bases from J, with 14 bases between. The CDR3 contains 15 residues. CDR1 and CDR2 (germline): MDHEN, SYDVKM. Here the CDR3 DNA reads TGTGCCAGCAGTCAGGCACAGCCCTTCTCCTACGAGCAGTACTTC. Translating it yields CASSQAQPFSYEQYF.

The V gene is TRBV7-2, the J gene TRBJ1-3, with 7 bases that match TRBD1. Germline V CDR1 and CDR2: SGHTA, FQGNSA. V lost 5 bases and J lost 0; bases outside the gene matches: 4. The CDR3 is 15 residues long. The CDR3 protein is CASSPGQSSGNTIYF. Written as DNA, the CDR3 is TGTGCCAGCAGCCCGGGACAGTCCTCTGGAAACACCATATATTTT.

The chain is built from TRBV27 and TRBJ2-7, with 8 positions matching TRBD1. The V gene end was trimmed by 5 bases and the J gene end by 2 bases; junction bases not matched to a gene: 2. The CDR3 contains 13 residues. Germline V gene lookup returns CDR1 MNHEY and CDR2 SMNVEV (reference sequence). The CDR3 loop reads CASSEDRAYEQYF. The CDR3, as DNA: TGTGCCAGCAGTGAGGACAGGGCCTACGAGCAGTACTTC.